These T cell receptor beta chains were read from a single sample in a study of blood T cells in healthy people across ages. MiXCR was run by TCRdb on the 5' RACE reads, yielding one entry per CDR3 protein. The table records 700,000 to 900,000 distinct CDR3 sequences, approximately 24% of them present only once. Another study also made use of these data, one on T cells of mothers and their children.

The sample comprised blood. The receptors were sampled from a boy aged 5-17 years in good health. Each CDR3 is given with its conserved first and last residue. The D gene is left open where the match is weak. The size entry is marked missing in some rows and otherwise reads once, few, many or a size class.

size,length,J,D,V,DNA,CDR3
NA,14,TRBJ1-2,NA,TRBV5-1,TGCGCCAGCAGCTTGGGGGGGGTTCTAAGTGGCTACACCTTC,CASSLGGVLSGYTF
NA,14,TRBJ2-5,TRBD2,TRBV5-1,TGCGCCAGCAAAACGCGGGGGGGCTACGAGACCCAGTACTTC,CASKTRGGYETQYF
NA,15,TRBJ1-2,TRBD1,TRBV4-1,TGCGCCAGCAGCCACATGCTACAGGGGGACTATGGCTACACCTTC,CASSHMLQGDYGYTF
NA,15,TRBJ2-5,NA,TRBV28,TGTGCCAGCAGTTTAGCCCGTAGTGCTAAAGAGACCCAGTACTTC,CASSLARSAKETQYF
NA,13,TRBJ2-2,NA,TRBV5-1,TGCGCCAGCAGCTTGGACCTAGTCGGGGAGCTGTTTTTT,CASSLDLVGELFF
NA,16,TRBJ2-1,NA,TRBV6-1,TGTGCCAGCTATGATGGGGGGTCCGAATCCTACAATGAGCAGTTCTTC,CASYDGGSESYNEQFF
NA,14,TRBJ2-5,NA,TRBV10-3,TGTGCCATCAGTGCCGGGACACAACAAGAGACCCAGTACTTC,CAISAGTQQETQYF
NA,13,TRBJ1-2,NA,TRBV9,TGTGCCAGCACCGACCCCGGAATCAGTGGCTACACCTTC,CASTDPGISGYTF
NA,14,TRBJ2-4,TRBD2,TRBV4-3,TGCGCCAGCAGCCAAGATGGGACTAGTCCCATTCAGTACTTC,CASSQDGTSPIQYF
NA,14,TRBJ2-2,TRBD1,TRBV5-1,TGCGCCAGCAGCTCTGGACAGGGATGGGGGGAGCTGTTTTTT,CASSSGQGWGELFF
many,15,TRBJ1-5,NA,TRBV13,TGTGCCAGCAGCTTCCTACGGGTTAACAATCAGCCCCAGCATTTT,CASSFLRVNNQPQHF
NA,15,TRBJ2-1,NA,TRBV5-1,TGCGCCAGCAGCATGGGACACGCCGGGCTACATGAGCAGTTCTTC,CASSMGHAGLHEQFF
NA,12,TRBJ2-7,NA,TRBV15,TGTGCCACCCGTGACATCGCCTACGAGCAGTACTTC,CATRDIAYEQYF
many,14,TRBJ2-7,NA,TRBV27,TGTGCCAGCAGTTTAGGTATGATTCCCTACGAGCAGTACTTC,CASSLGMIPYEQYF
NA,19,TRBJ2-5,TRBD2,TRBV7-3,TGTGCCAGCAGTCCAGGGAGCGGACTAGCGGGGGGGCTTGGAGAGACCCAGTACTTC,CASSPGSGLAGGLGETQYF
NA,13,TRBJ1-4,NA,TRBV20-1,TGCAGTGCTAGCCGAGGAGAAAATGAAAAACTGTTTTTT,CSASRGENEKLFF
few,14,TRBJ2-1,TRBD2,TRBV29-1,TGCAGCGTTGAAGCCCGGACTAGCAGGGGTGAGCAGTTCTTC,CSVEARTSRGEQFF
few,15,TRBJ2-5,NA,TRBV20-1,TGCAGTGCTAGAGATCTCGGACAGAACCAAGAGACCCAGTACTTC,CSARDLGQNQETQYF